The rows below give T cell receptor beta chains drawn from one sample of a study of blood T cell repertoires in COVID-19. Assay used: immunoSEQ multiplex PCR; TCRdb lists only in-frame clones, some missing. The sample carries 150,000 or so clones, approximately 80% recorded once. Material for sequencing was peripheral blood. The receptor set was obtained from an elderly woman with acute or convalescent COVID-19. Each CDR3 is given with its conserved first and last residue. The D gene is left open where the match is weak. Rows may omit the clone size; those that give it use once, few, many or a size class.

j_call	v_call	d_call	cdr3_length	clone_size	cdr3_aa	cdr3_nt
TRBJ2-3	TRBV10-3	NA	14	many	CAISNIQGTDTQYF	TGTGCCATCAGCAATATACAGGGAACAGATACGCAGTATTTT
TRBJ2-3	TRBV2	TRBD1	14	NA	CASSKDRDTDTQYF	TGTGCCAGCAGTAAGGACAGGGACACAGATACGCAGTATTTT
TRBJ2-1	TRBV7-2	NA	13	few	CASALQGSNEQFF	TGTGCCAGCGCCTTACAGGGCTCGAATGAGCAGTTCTTC
TRBJ2-5	TRBV9	TRBD1	14	NA	CASSSGQVQETQYF	TGTGCCAGCAGCTCCGGACAGGTTCAAGAGACCCAGTACTTC
TRBJ1-1	TRBV5-6	NA	15	NA	CASSLPMTVNTEAFF	TGTGCCAGCAGCTTGCCGATGACAGTGAACACTGAAGCTTTCTTT
TRBJ2-7	TRBV11-2	TRBD2	15	NA	CASSNSGSRSYEQYF	TGTGCCAGCAGCAATAGCGGGAGTAGATCCTACGAGCAGTACTTC
TRBJ1-1	TRBV3-1/TRBV3-2	NA	16	NA	CASSLGAQGWNTEAFF	TGTGCCAGCAGCCTCGGGGCCCAGGGGTGGAACACTGAAGCTTTCTTT
TRBJ2-3	TRBV5-6	TRBD2	15	NA	CASSLTSGSPDTQYF	TGTGCCAGCAGCTTGACTAGCGGGAGTCCGGATACGCAGTATTTT
TRBJ2-1	TRBV7-9	NA	14	NA	CASSKTYSYNEQFF	TGTGCCAGCAGCAAGACTTACTCATACAATGAGCAGTTCTTC
TRBJ1-2	TRBV25-1	TRBD1	17	NA	CASSEYLRGRKAIGYTF	TGTGCCAGCAGTGAATATTTGAGGGGGCGGAAGGCGATTGGCTACACCTTC
TRBJ1-1	TRBV4-1	NA	16	NA	CASSQVPGVRGTEAFF	TGCGCCAGCAGCCAAGTCCCAGGGGTGAGGGGCACTGAAGCTTTCTTT
TRBJ1-3	TRBV4-1	NA	15	once	CASSQVRDVGHTIYF	TGCGCCAGCAGCCAAGTTCGGGATGTGGGCCACACCATATATTTT
TRBJ2-2	TRBV10-3	TRBD2	17	NA	CAAAPLAGGPNTGELFF	TGTGCCGCGGCTCCGCTAGCGGGAGGGCCGAACACCGGGGAGCTGTTTTTT
TRBJ1-1	TRBV18	NA	14	NA	CASSPRTENTEAFF	TGTGCCAGCTCACCCAGGACAGAGAACACTGAAGCTTTCTTT
TRBJ1-1	TRBV9	TRBD1	16	NA	CASSPSLGQTNTEAFF	TGTGCCAGCAGCCCCAGCCTGGGACAGACAAACACTGAAGCTTTCTTT
TRBJ2-7	TRBV18	TRBD1	14	NA	CASSPGQGRHEQYF	TGTGCCAGCTCACCTGGACAGGGTAGGCACGAGCAGTACTTC
TRBJ1-2	TRBV4-2	NA	13	once	CASSQEGHDGYTF	TGTGCCAGCAGCCAAGAGGGACATGATGGCTACACCTTC
TRBJ1-1	TRBV10-3	NA	14	NA	CAISDQAGSTEAFF	TGTGCCATCAGTGATCAGGCCGGGAGCACTGAAGCTTTCTTT
TRBJ2-7	TRBV19	NA	14	NA	CASRPLTGSYEQYF	TGTGCCAGCCGCCCCCTGACGGGGTCCTACGAGCAGTACTTC
TRBJ1-2	TRBV27	NA	15	NA	CASSFGGDSYYGYTF	TGTGCCAGCAGTTTTGGGGGGGATTCTTACTATGGCTACACCTTC
TRBJ2-1	TRBV19	NA	17	NA	CASSFGKGVTVYNEQFF	TGTGCCAGTAGTTTCGGAAAAGGGGTTACAGTCTACAATGAGCAGTTCTTC
TRBJ2-7	TRBV6-5	NA	16	NA	CASSSPGRKISYEQYF	TGTGCCAGCAGTTCCCCAGGCCGAAAAATCTCCTACGAGCAGTACTTC
TRBJ2-1	TRBV10-3	NA	14	NA	CAISAGQLLNEQFF	TGTGCCATCAGTGCTGGACAGCTCCTCAATGAGCAGTTCTTC
TRBJ1-1	TRBV7-6	NA	12	NA	CASSPAGTEAFF	TGTGCCAGCAGCCCGGCGGGCACTGAAGCTTTCTTT
TRBJ2-7	TRBV2	TRBD2	15	NA	CASSDWLAGGYEQYF	TGTGCCAGCAGTGACTGGCTAGCGGGTGGCTACGAGCAGTACTTC
TRBJ1-3	TRBV12-5	NA	13	NA	CASALSGVDTIYF	TGTGCTAGTGCCCTTTCCGGGGTCGACACCATATATTTT
TRBJ1-3	TRBV19	NA	17	NA	CASRDSGPGRPGNTIYF	TGTGCCAGTAGAGATTCCGGGCCAGGGAGGCCTGGAAACACCATATATTTT
TRBJ2-1	TRBV27	NA	14	NA	CASKGPTPYNEQFF	TGTGCCAGCAAGGGGCCGACTCCCTACAATGAGCAGTTCTTC
TRBJ1-1	TRBV7-9	TRBD1	16	NA	CASSSYEQGLNTEAFF	TGTGCCAGCAGCTCATACGAACAGGGGTTGAACACTGAAGCTTTCTTT
TRBJ1-2	TRBV7-2	NA	15	NA	CASSPLGGRDSGYTF	TGTGCCAGCAGCCCTTTAGGCGGCAGGGACTCTGGCTACACCTTC
TRBJ2-2	TRBV19	TRBD1	14	NA	CASSDRAGTGELFF	TGTGCCAGTTCCGACAGGGCTGGCACCGGGGAGCTGTTTTTT
TRBJ1-1	TRBV10-3	NA	12	NA	CAISESTVEAFF	TGTGCCATCAGTGAGTCAACAGTTGAAGCTTTCTTT
TRBJ2-2	TRBV19	NA	15	NA	CASSIRDKNTGELFF	TGTGCCAGTAGTATTCGAGACAAGAACACCGGGGAGCTGTTTTTT
TRBJ1-1	TRBV6-5	NA	15	NA	CASRFLRALNTEAFF	TGTGCCAGCAGGTTCCTCAGGGCCTTGAACACTGAAGCTTTCTTT
TRBJ2-3	TRBV4-1	NA	15	NA	CASSHAGQSTDTQYF	TGCGCCAGCAGCCATGCGGGACAGTCTACAGATACGCAGTATTTT
TRBJ1-6	TRBV10-3	NA	14	NA	CATMERTGNSPLHF	TGTGCCACTATGGAGAGGACGGGGAATTCACCCCTCCACTTT
TRBJ2-1	TRBV5-1	TRBD2	15	once	CASSFKLAGDNEQFF	TGCGCCAGCAGCTTTAAACTAGCGGGAGACAATGAGCAGTTCTTC
TRBJ2-7	TRBV27	NA	16	NA	CASSSPGGRGSYEQYF	TGTGCCAGCAGTTCGCCCGGGGGGCGCGGGTCGTACGAGCAGTACTTC
TRBJ2-1	TRBV7-9	TRBD2	12	NA	CASSSQVREEFF	TGTGCCAGCAGCTCCCAGGTGCGGGAGGAGTTCTTC
TRBJ2-2	TRBV9	TRBD2	15	NA	CASRPTSGTGGELFF	TGTGCCAGCAGGCCCACTAGCGGGACGGGCGGGGAGCTGTTTTTT
TRBJ1-2	TRBV19	TRBD1	15	NA	CASSIGTGGYYGYTF	TGTGCCAGTAGTATAGGGACAGGGGGCTACTATGGCTACACCTTC
TRBJ1-3	TRBV19	NA	14	NA	CASSLTGPGNTIYF	TGTGCCAGTAGTTTAACAGGGCCTGGAAACACCATATATTTT
TRBJ2-5	TRBV11-2	TRBD2	16	few	CASSSVRGVVQETQYF	TGTGCCAGCAGCTCAGTCCGGGGGGTCGTCCAAGAGACCCAGTACTTC
TRBJ2-2	TRBV11-3	TRBD1	15	NA	CASSSKKQGTGELFF	TGTGCCAGCAGCTCAAAGAAACAGGGGACCGGGGAGCTGTTTTTT
TRBJ1-2	TRBV30	TRBD1	13	NA	CAWRITDRAGYTF	TGTGCCTGGAGAATAACCGACAGGGCTGGCTACACCTTC
TRBJ1-5	TRBV6-6	TRBD1	15	NA	CASTSGTGTNQPQHF	TGTGCCAGCACTTCCGGGACAGGTACAAATCAGCCCCAGCATTTT
TRBJ2-3	TRBV27	NA	17	NA	CASSLTPRLLGADTQYF	TGTGCCAGCAGTTTAACCCCCCGACTACTCGGGGCAGATACGCAGTATTTT
TRBJ2-3	TRBV5-1	NA	14	NA	CASSSRPPPDTQYF	TGCGCCAGCAGCTCGCGCCCCCCCCCAGATACGCAGTATTTT
TRBJ1-1	TRBV12-5	NA	16	NA	CASGLARGAIDTEAFF	TGTGCTAGTGGTTTGGCCCGGGGGGCAATAGACACTGAAGCTTTCTTT
TRBJ2-7	TRBV9	TRBD2	14	NA	CASSVTSGGVEQYF	TGTGCCAGCAGCGTGACTAGCGGGGGTGTTGAGCAGTACTTC